This is a list of T cell receptor beta chains from one sample in a study of blood T cell repertoires in COVID-19. Libraries were prepared by immunoSEQ multiplex PCR; TCRdb keeps only in-frame clonotypes and omits some of them. Of 50,000 to 70,000 clones in the sample, roughly 84% were seen once. Sequenced input: peripheral blood. The source of these receptors is a woman aged 55-75 years with acute or convalescent COVID-19. CDR3s include the opening cysteine and the closing phenylalanine or tryptophan. A D gene is named only where the DNA matches it firmly. Size values are once, few and many counts, or a class for expanded clones, and some rows have none.

>TRBV15|.|.|TRBJ1-1
TGTGCCACCAGCAGAGGCGGACAGTGGAACACTGAAGCTTTCTTT
CATSRGGQWNTEAFF
>TRBV9|.|.|TRBJ1-1
TGTGCCAGCAGCACACGGCCACGGCCGGGGGACACTGAAGCTTTCTTT
CASSTRPRPGDTEAFF
>TRBV18|.|.|TRBJ1-1
TGTGCCAGCTCACCACCCCCAGGGAGGACTGAAGCTTTCTTT
CASSPPPGRTEAFF
>TRBV2|.|TRBD2|TRBJ2-3
TGTGCCAGCAGGGGGGGGGATACGCAGTATTTT
CASRGGDTQYF
>TRBV24-1|once|TRBD2|TRBJ2-2
TGTGCCACCACCGGGGGGTTCACCGGGGAGCTGTTTTTT
CATTGGFTGELFF
>TRBV6-5|.|.|TRBJ2-7
TGTGCCAGCCAAAAAGGGGTTGGGGGGACCTACGAGCAGTACTTC
CASQKGVGGTYEQYF
>TRBV19|.|TRBD1|TRBJ1-1
TGTGCCAGTAGTCCCGAGACAGGGAGGACTGAAGCTTTCTTT
CASSPETGRTEAFF
>TRBV6-1|.|.|TRBJ1-5
TGTGCCAGCAGGAACGGACTGATCAATCAGCCCCAGCATTTT
CASRNGLINQPQHF
>TRBV5-1|.|TRBD1|TRBJ1-2
TGCGCCAGCAGCCGAACAGGGGGCGACTATGGCTACACCTTC
CASSRTGGDYGYTF
>TRBV7-3|.|TRBD1|TRBJ2-7
TGTGCCAGCAGCTTATCCGGACAGGGGGAAACCTACGAGCAGTACTTC
CASSLSGQGETYEQYF
>TRBV4-2|.|TRBD2|TRBJ2-3
TGTGCCAGCAGCCAAGAAGTGGTAGCGGGGACATACACAGATACGCAGTATTTT
CASSQEVVAGTYTDTQYF
>TRBV19|few|TRBD2|TRBJ2-5
TGTGCCACCTCCCGGGACGGGGGGGTATTAGAAGAGACCCAGTACTTC
CATSRDGGVLEETQYF
>TRBV12-3/TRBV12-4|.|.|TRBJ1-2
TGTGCCAGCAGTTTCCAGAACTATGGCTACACCTTC
CASSFQNYGYTF
>TRBV18|.|.|TRBJ2-2
TGTGCCAGCTCGCGGGCGGGATCCGACACCGGGGAGCTGTTTTTT
CASSRAGSDTGELFF
>TRBV4-1|.|TRBD2|TRBJ2-3
TGCGCCAGCAGCCAAGCACTAGCGGGGAGAGATACGCAGTATTTT
CASSQALAGRDTQYF
>TRBV5-6|once|.|TRBJ1-5
TGTGCCAGCAGCTATAGGGGAGGCAGCAATCAGCCCCAGCATTTT
CASSYRGGSNQPQHF
>TRBV7-9|.|.|TRBJ1-4
TGTGCCAGCAGCTTAGACGGTTATAATGAAAAACTGTTTTTT
CASSLDGYNEKLFF
>TRBV10-3|.|.|TRBJ1-5
TGTGCCATCAGTGAGTCTAAGGGGATAGATCAGCCCCAGCATTTT
CAISESKGIDQPQHF
>TRBV10-3|few|.|TRBJ1-4
TGTGCCATCAGTCCCAGTCGGACAGATAATGAAAAACTGTTTTTT
CAISPSRTDNEKLFF